This T cell receptor beta chain was observed in a study of blood T cell repertoires in COVID-19 (dated by TCRdb to about 2020). Regarding the study in general: Samples covering the acute and convalescent phases of COVID-19 were provided by collaborators in the United States, Italy and Spain. The material from the prospective study consisted of cDNA or gDNA derived from T cells, B-cell-depleted T cells, or PBMCs. The dataset comprised deeply sampled blood TCRbeta repertoires from subjects exposed to, actively infected with, or recovered from COVID-19. The repertoires were made available in a free public database intended to serve as a resource for research on the immune response to SARS-CoV-2. Samples were obtained from the ongoing ImmuneRACE study (first 160 participants) and from 1,254 subjects provided by 6 global collaborators. A de-identified subject ID, COVID-19 status, age in years and sex were almost always included in the sample metadata. Where available, HLA class I and class II types were obtained from metadata supplied by the sample provider rather than from assay-based typing.

The collaborating institutions used their own protocols to collect whole blood in K2EDTA tubes. Collaborator samples were shipped for TCRbeta analysis as frozen whole blood, isolated PBMCs, or DNA extracted from either sample type. The immunoSEQ Assay, a bias-controlled multiplex PCR, was used to amplify TCRbeta CDR3 regions from genomic DNA. On the authors' methods: The number of nucleated cells in each sample was estimated from the amplification of reference gene primers within the assay. To quantify the absolute abundance of each unique TCRbeta CDR3 rearrangement, sequence reads were collapsed and filtered. Productive Simpson clonality was computed per sample as the square root of Simpson's diversity index over productive rearrangements. Here the immuneACCESS table is served through TCRdb, limited to in-frame sequences with V and J called. Missing clones are a known gap in these copies; in checked studies unresolved V genes cover under half, and the rest lacks a known reason. That table furnishes V, J and clone size, whereas the DNA furnished D and trimming. The sample has tens of thousands of clones on record, over 70% of them singletons. Roughly 5% of the sample comes from the top ten.

What the research found in general, with its limitations: How much clinical and demographic metadata was included differed by source and by participant, and the metadata was provided uncurated.

The CDR3 numbers 12 residues from cysteine through phenylalanine. The DNA shown is the 36-base CDR3, in frame from base 1. As regards this clone: Its binding antigen is unknown. Base qualities are not provided; no much larger clone lies one nucleotide away.

The sample consisted of peripheral blood. The chain links TRBV21-1 with TRBJ2-4; TRBD1 was called by the table and not checked on the DNA. TRBV21-1 is a pseudogene segment. This receptor was taken from a human donor in a cohort sampled during active COVID-19. The DNA is TGTGCCAGCCCGAAGTACAGGGCCATTCAGTACTTC. It codes for CASPKYRAIQYF.